The 6 T cell receptor beta chains given below trace back to one sample, sequenced in a study of blood T cell repertoires in COVID-19. Assay: immunoSEQ multiplex PCR; the TCRdb copy retains only in-frame clones and omits some. The sample includes some 270,000 clones, approximately 89% of them seen just once. Source material: peripheral blood. These receptors were taken from a woman aged 60 to 75 who had recovered from COVID-19.

The chain joins TRBV5-4 to TRBJ2-3; 7 bases map to TRBD2. This CDR3 has 14 residues. CDR1 and CDR2 from the germline V gene are SGHNT and YYREEE (reference sequence). Trimming cost V 1 base and J 5 bases; bases outside gene matches: 4. The CDR3 loop reads CASSLSSGGDTQYF. As DNA, the CDR3 is TGTGCCAGCAGCTTGTCGTCGGGGGGAGATACGCAGTATTTT.

This chain links TRBV18 with TRBJ1-5, with 8 bases matching TRBD1. Per the germline V gene, CDR1 is KGHSH and CDR2 is LQKENI. The CDR3 runs to 13 residues. Trimming at V came to 3 bases and at J to 7 bases, leaving 2 bases not matched to a gene. The CDR3 loop is CASSPTGDQPQHF. The CDR3 DNA follows: TGTGCCAGCTCACCGACAGGGGACCAGCCCCAGCATTTT.

This rearrangement joins TRBV2 to TRBJ1-1; no clear D gene. Germline V lookup: CDR1 SNHLY, CDR2 FYNNEI. The germline V and J ends were trimmed by 5 bases and 5 bases, with 15 bases remaining between them. The CDR3 has 14 amino acids. The CDR3 region has the DNA TGTGCCAGCAGTTCCCAGGTCTCGTGGACTGAAGCTTTCTTT. Protein: CASSSQVSWTEAFF.

This clone was seen just once. This chain uses TRBV5-4 with TRBJ2-6, with 7 bases aligning to TRBD2. Trimming at V came to 1 base and at J to 1 base, leaving 5 bases not matched to a gene. Germline loops: CDR1 SGHNT, CDR2 YYREEE (reference sequence). The CDR3 runs to 17 residues. CDR3 nucleotide sequence: TGTGCCAGCAGCTTGTCGAGCGGGACGTCTGGGGCCAACGTCCTGACTTTC. Its protein product is CASSLSSGTSGANVLTF.

V gene TRBV19 combines with J gene TRBJ1-1; TRBD1 is a possible D gene (6 bases). CDR3 length: 14 amino acids. CDR1 is LNHDA and CDR2 is SQIVND in the germline V gene (reference sequence). Trimming took off 7 bases at V and 1 base at J, with 13 bases between the two ends. For the CDR3, the DNA is TGTGCCAGTAATGCAGGGGTTAGGAACACTGAAGCTTTCTTT. It codes for CASNAGVRNTEAFF.

The V and J genes are TRBV6-5 and TRBJ1-6; D unresolved. Per germline, CDR1 MNHEY and CDR2 SVGAGI. This CDR3 is 13 amino acids long. The V gene lost 6 bases and the J gene lost 8 bases, with 11 bases spanning the gap. CDR3 residues: CASSLTLYSPLHF. As DNA, the CDR3 is TGTGCCAGCAGCCTGACACTGTATTCACCCCTCCACTTT.